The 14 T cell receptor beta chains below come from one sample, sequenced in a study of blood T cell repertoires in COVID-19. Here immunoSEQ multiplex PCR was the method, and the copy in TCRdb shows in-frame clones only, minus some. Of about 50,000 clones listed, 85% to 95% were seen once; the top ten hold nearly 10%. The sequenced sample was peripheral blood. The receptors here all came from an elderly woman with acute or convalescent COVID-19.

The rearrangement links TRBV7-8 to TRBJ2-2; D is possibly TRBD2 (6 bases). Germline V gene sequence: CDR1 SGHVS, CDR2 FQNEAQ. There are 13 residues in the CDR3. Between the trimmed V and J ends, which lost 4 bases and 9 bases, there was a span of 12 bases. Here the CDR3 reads CASSSLGSRELFF. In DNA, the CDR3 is TGTGCCAGCAGCTCTCTCGGGAGCAGGGAGCTGTTTTTT.

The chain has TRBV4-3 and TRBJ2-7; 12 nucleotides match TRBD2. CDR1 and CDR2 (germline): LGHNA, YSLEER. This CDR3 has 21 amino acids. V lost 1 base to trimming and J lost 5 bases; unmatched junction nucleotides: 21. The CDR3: CASSQGKVVGLAGNMVHEQYF. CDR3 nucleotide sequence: TGCGCCAGCAGCCAAGGGAAGGTCGTGGGACTAGCGGGTAATATGGTCCACGAGCAGTACTTC.

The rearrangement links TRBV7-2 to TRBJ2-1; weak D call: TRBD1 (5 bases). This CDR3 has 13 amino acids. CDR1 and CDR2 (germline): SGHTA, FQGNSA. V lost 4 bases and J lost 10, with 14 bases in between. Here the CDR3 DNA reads TGTGCCAGCAGCTCGTACCTGGGGCCCGAGCAGTTCTTC. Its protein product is CASSSYLGPEQFF.

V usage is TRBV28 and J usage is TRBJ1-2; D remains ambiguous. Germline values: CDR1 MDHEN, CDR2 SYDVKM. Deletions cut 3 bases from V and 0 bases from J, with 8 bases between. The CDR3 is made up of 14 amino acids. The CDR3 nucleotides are TGTGCCAGCAGTTTTCCTGTATCTAACTATGGCTACACCTTC. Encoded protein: CASSFPVSNYGYTF.

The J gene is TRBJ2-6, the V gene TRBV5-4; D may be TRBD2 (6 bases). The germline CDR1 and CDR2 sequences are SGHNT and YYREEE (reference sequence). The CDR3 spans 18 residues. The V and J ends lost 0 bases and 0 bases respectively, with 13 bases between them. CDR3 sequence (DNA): TGTGCCAGCAGCTTGGCTTTAGGACTACGCTCTGGGGCCAACGTCCTGACTTTC. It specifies CASSLALGLRSGANVLTF.

CDR3 sequence reads: CASRPERLSYEQYF. The CDR3 bases are TGTGCCAGCAGGCCGGAGCGCCTCTCCTACGAGCAGTACTTC. This chain links TRBV7-2 with TRBJ2-7; no clear D gene. V lost 6 bases, J lost 0 bases, and 12 bases lay in between. Germline loops: CDR1 SGHTA, CDR2 FQGNSA. This CDR3 region has 14 residues.

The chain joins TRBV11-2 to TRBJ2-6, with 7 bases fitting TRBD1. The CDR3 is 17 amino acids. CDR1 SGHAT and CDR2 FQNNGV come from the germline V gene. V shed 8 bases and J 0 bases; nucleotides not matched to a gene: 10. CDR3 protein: CASGLGRGFSGANVLTF. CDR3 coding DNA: TGTGCCAGCGGGCTTGGCAGGGGGTTCTCTGGGGCCAACGTCCTGACTTTC.

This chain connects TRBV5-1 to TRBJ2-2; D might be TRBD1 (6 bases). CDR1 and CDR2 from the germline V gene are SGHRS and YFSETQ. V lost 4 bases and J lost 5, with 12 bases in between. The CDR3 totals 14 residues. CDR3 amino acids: CASSPPGQTGELFF. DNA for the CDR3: TGCGCCAGCAGCCCCCCCGGACAGACCGGGGAGCTGTTTTTT.

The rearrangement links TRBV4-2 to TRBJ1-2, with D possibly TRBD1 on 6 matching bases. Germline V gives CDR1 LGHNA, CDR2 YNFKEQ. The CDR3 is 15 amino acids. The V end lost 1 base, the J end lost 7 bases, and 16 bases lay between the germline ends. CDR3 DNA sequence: TGTGCCAGCAGCCAAGGCACAGGGACCCCCTTTGGCTACACCTTC. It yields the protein CASSQGTGTPFGYTF.

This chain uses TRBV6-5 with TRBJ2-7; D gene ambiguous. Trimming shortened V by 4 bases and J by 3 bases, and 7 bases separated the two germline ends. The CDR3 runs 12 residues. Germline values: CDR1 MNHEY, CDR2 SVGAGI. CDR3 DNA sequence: TGTGCCAGCAGTTCAAGCATCTACGAGCAGTACTTC. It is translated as CASSSSIYEQYF.

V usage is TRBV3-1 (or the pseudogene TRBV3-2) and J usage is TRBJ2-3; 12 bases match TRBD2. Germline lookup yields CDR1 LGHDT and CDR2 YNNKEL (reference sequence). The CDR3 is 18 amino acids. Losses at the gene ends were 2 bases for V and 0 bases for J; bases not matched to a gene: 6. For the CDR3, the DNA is TGTGCCAGCAGCCAAAGGCGGGGACTAGCGGGCAGCACAGATACGCAGTATTTT. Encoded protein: CASSQRRGLAGSTDTQYF.

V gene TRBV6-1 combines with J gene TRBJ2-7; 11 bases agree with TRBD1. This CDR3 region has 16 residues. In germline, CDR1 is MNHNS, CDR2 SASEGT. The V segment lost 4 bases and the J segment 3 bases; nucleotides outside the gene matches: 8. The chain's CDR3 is CASSAAGTGGSYEQYF. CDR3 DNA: TGTGCCAGCAGTGCTGCAGGGACAGGGGGGAGCTACGAGCAGTACTTC.

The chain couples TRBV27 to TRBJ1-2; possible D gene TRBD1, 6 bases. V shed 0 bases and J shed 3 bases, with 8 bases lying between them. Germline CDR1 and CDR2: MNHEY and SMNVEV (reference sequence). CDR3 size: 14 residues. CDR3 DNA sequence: TGTGCCAGCAGTTTATCGCACAGGGACTATGGCTACACCTTC. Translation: CASSLSHRDYGYTF.

CDR3 in amino acids: CASSDVAGGGTGELFF. The CDR3 DNA reads TGTGCCAGCAGTGACGTAGCGGGAGGGGGCACCGGGGAGCTGTTTTTT. This rearrangement joins TRBV6-4 to TRBJ2-2; 11 nucleotides align to TRBD2. Germline-derived CDR1 and CDR2 are MRHNA and SNTAGT. V lost 2 bases and J lost 4; bases outside the gene matches: 3. This CDR3 is 16 amino acids long.